The source of this T cell receptor (beta chain) is a study of CD8+ T cells in alopecia areata. The overall study: Using the percentage of affected scalp area, treated patients' severity was scored.

Of note for this clone: The antigen is undetermined.

Study-wide points: Under tofacitinib, numerous expanded lesional clonotypes remained detectable in scalp and blood. Tofacitinib significantly lowered scalp clonality and expanded CD8+ clones among the top 100.

CDR3 length: 15 amino acids. V was pared by 5 bases and J by 2 bases, with 14 bases between. In germline, CDR1 is SEHNR, CDR2 FQNEAQ (reference sequence). Extraction of RNA preceded its reverse transcription into cDNA, which served as the sequencing template. TCRdb keeps only in-frame clones here, not all; method: immunoSEQ multiplex PCR. The sample yields about 42,000 clones, roughly 92% seen once. The treatment denotes: oral pan-JAK inhibitor, 5-10 mg twice daily. The clonotype was recovered from a human donor with alopecia areata. The gene calls are TRBV7-9 and TRBJ2-3; D unresolved. The specimen comprised CD8+ T cells sorted from blood, sampled at week 24, from a patient treated with tofacitinib. In nucleotides, the CDR3 is TGTGCCAGCAGCGTTACAGAAATTGACACAGATACGCAGTATTTT. Its translation: CASSVTEIDTDTQYF.